This passage covers 23 T cell receptor beta chains from one sample sequenced in a study of blood T cell repertoires in COVID-19. Libraries were prepared by immunoSEQ multiplex PCR; TCRdb keeps only in-frame clonotypes and omits some of them. The sample includes 45,000 to 60,000 clones, 82% of them seen just once. The specimen was peripheral blood. The source is a woman older than 75 with acute or convalescent COVID-19.

This clone was found a few times. The chain carries TRBV5-1 and TRBJ1-1; 7 positions match TRBD1. V shed 3 bases, J shed 3 bases, and the junction held 5 bases outside the gene matches. The V gene's germline CDR1 is SGHRS and CDR2 YFSETQ. The CDR3 spans 14 residues. The CDR3 nucleotides are TGCGCCAGCAGCTCTTTAGGGACAGACACTGAAGCTTTCTTT. Translating it yields CASSSLGTDTEAFF.

The chain uses TRBV18 and TRBJ1-1, with D possibly TRBD1 on 5 matching bases. Between the trimmed V and J ends, which lost 8 bases and 0 bases, there was a span of 16 bases. Germline V gives CDR1 KGHSH, CDR2 LQKENI. This CDR3 region has 15 residues. This CDR3 reads CASLLTRGMNTEAFF. CDR3 in DNA: TGTGCCAGCCTCTTAACCCGGGGGATGAACACTGAAGCTTTCTTT. Using reference TRBV18 and TRBJ1-1 for the parts outside the CDR3, the full variable domain is NAGVMQNPRHLVRRRGQEARLRCSPMKGHSHVYWYRQLPEEGLKFMVYLQKENIIDESGMPKERFSAEFPKEGPSILRIQQVVRGDSAAYFCASLLTRGMNTEAFFGQGTRLTVV.

Here the CDR3 DNA reads TGTGCCAGCACCCCCAGGGGGGGGGCCAACGTCCTGACTTTC. Its translation is CASTPRGGANVLTF. This chain connects TRBV5-6 to TRBJ2-6; the match to TRBD1 covers 7 bases. CDR1 is SGHDT and CDR2 is YYEEEE in the germline V gene. This CDR3 has 14 amino acids. V shed 6 bases and J 4 bases; nucleotides not matched to a gene: 4.

The sample holds a few counts of this clone. The chain combines TRBV10-1 with TRBJ1-3, with D tentatively TRBD1 (5 bases). CDR3 size: 14 residues. The germline V gene encodes CDR1 WNHNN and CDR2 SYGVQD (reference sequence). Deletions cut 11 bases from V and 0 bases from J, with 14 bases between. The CDR3 reads CASWEGTSGNTIYF. The CDR3 DNA reads TGCGCCTCCTGGGAGGGGACCTCTGGAAACACCATATATTTT.

CDR3: CASNPGWAENTIYF. The CDR3, as DNA: TGTGCCAGCAATCCAGGTTGGGCAGAAAACACCATATATTTT. The V call is TRBV7-9, the J call TRBJ1-3; D gene uncertain. The CDR3 spans 14 residues. V lost 7 bases to trimming and J lost 6 bases, with 16 bases between them. Germline CDR1 reads SEHNR; CDR2 reads FQNEAQ (reference sequence). Filled out from reference TRBV7-9 and TRBJ1-3, the complete variable domain reads DTGVSQNPRHKITKRGQNVTFRCDPISEHNRLYWYRQTLGQGPEFLTYFQNEAQLEKSRLLSDRFSAERPKGSFSTLEIQRTEQGDSAMYLCASNPGWAENTIYFGEGSWLTVV.

CDR3 sequence reads: CASSLDRAYEQYF. The CDR3, as DNA: TGTGCCAGCAGTTTAGACAGGGCCTACGAGCAGTACTTC. The V gene is TRBV2, the J gene TRBJ2-7; 7 bases are a match to TRBD1. The CDR3 is made up of 13 amino acids. Germline-derived CDR1 and CDR2 are SNHLY and FYNNEI. V shed 5 bases, J shed 2 bases, and the junction held 3 bases outside the gene matches.

V gene TRBV4-1 combines with J gene TRBJ1-2; D perhaps matches TRBD1 (6 bases). The CDR3 totals 15 residues. V lost 0 bases and J lost 3, with 11 bases in between. Germline V gene data show CDR1 as MGHRA and CDR2 as YSYEKL. The CDR3 is CASSQETTGYYGYTF. The DNA of the CDR3 is TGCGCCAGCAGCCAAGAGACCACAGGGTACTATGGCTACACCTTC.

This clone was counted once. The chain recombines TRBV2 with TRBJ1-1; no definite D call. V lost 5 bases to trimming and J lost 2 bases, with 12 bases between them. CDR3 size: 14 residues. The germline V gene encodes CDR1 SNHLY and CDR2 FYNNEI. The CDR3 DNA follows: TGTGCCAGCAGTTACCGGGAGAAAAACACTGAAGCTTTCTTT. It yields the protein CASSYREKNTEAFF.

The chain recombines TRBV18 with TRBJ2-3; 7 bases are a match to TRBD2. Trimming took 2 bases from V and 2 from J; bases not matched to a gene: 13. The CDR3 loop spans 18 amino acids. CDR1 and CDR2 from the germline V gene are KGHSH and LQKENI. The CDR3 spells CASSPLFRSGTITDTQYF. CDR3 DNA sequence: TGTGCCAGCTCACCATTATTCCGGTCCGGGACTATCACAGATACGCAGTATTTT.

The gene calls are TRBV7-8 and TRBJ1-5; possible D gene TRBD1, 6 bases. Trimming took off 5 bases at V and 6 bases at J, with 11 bases between the two ends. Per germline, CDR1 SGHVS and CDR2 FQNEAQ. The CDR3 has 13 residues. DNA for the CDR3: TGTGCCAGCAGCCCTGGACAGACTCAGCCCCAGCATTTT. As protein: CASSPGQTQPQHF.

V and J are TRBV28 and TRBJ1-5, with D possibly matching TRBD1 (5 bases). This CDR3 has 14 amino acids. Germline CDR1 reads MDHEN; CDR2 reads SYDVKM. Trimming pared 7 bases from V and 0 bases from J, leaving 10 bases between. CDR3 protein: CASMGRASNQPQHF. The CDR3 DNA sequence: TGTGCCAGCATGGGCAGGGCTAGCAATCAGCCCCAGCATTTT.

The rearrangement links TRBV6-4 to TRBJ2-1, with 7 bases identical to TRBD2. Per germline, CDR1 MRHNA and CDR2 SNTAGT. This CDR3 is 14 amino acids long. V shed 1 base, J shed 5 bases, and the junction held 2 bases outside the gene matches. The chain's CDR3 is CASSDWSGNNEQFF. The CDR3 DNA reads TGTGCCAGCAGTGACTGGAGCGGGAACAATGAGCAGTTCTTC.

V gene TRBV9 combines with J gene TRBJ1-1; 7 bases fit TRBD1. Unmatched junction bases numbered 2, after V lost 3 bases and J lost 0 bases. Germline values: CDR1 SGDLS, CDR2 YYNGEE. This CDR3 is built from 14 residues. The CDR3 DNA is TGTGCCAGCAGCGAGGGACAGTTGAACACTGAAGCTTTCTTT. Amino acids: CASSEGQLNTEAFF.

This clone has only one observation. J is TRBJ1-2 and V is TRBV6-5, with 9 positions matching TRBD1. The ends lost 7 bases at V and 3 bases at J; junction bases unmatched: 6. The CDR3 covers 14 residues. Germline loops: CDR1 MNHEY, CDR2 SVGAGI. CDR3 DNA sequence: TGTGCCAGCACCGCAACAGGGGGCGACTATGGCTACACCTTC. This codes for CASTATGGDYGYTF.

The V gene is TRBV2, the J gene TRBJ2-7; 8 positions match TRBD1. The CDR3 covers 14 residues. With 4 bases clipped from V and 4 bases from J, the junction kept 6 bases outside the gene matches. Germline V lookup: CDR1 SNHLY, CDR2 FYNNEI. CDR3 sequence reads: CASSGGQGKYEQYF. The DNA of the CDR3 is TGTGCCAGCAGTGGCGGACAGGGTAAATACGAGCAGTACTTC.

The genes are TRBV7-2 and TRBJ2-3, with a tentative D call TRBD2 (6 bases). Trimming left V 5 bases short and J 4 bases short, with 10 bases between. CDR3 length: 13 residues. The germline V gene encodes CDR1 SGHTA and CDR2 FQGNSA. Here the CDR3 reads CASSHSGADTQYF. CDR3 sequence (DNA): TGTGCCAGCAGCCATTCGGGGGCAGATACGCAGTATTTT.

The CDR3 DNA sequence: TGTGCCAGCGTTAGGACAGAGAACTCCTACGAGCAGTACTTC. Translated: CASVRTENSYEQYF. The rearrangement links TRBV2 to TRBJ2-7; D is perhaps TRBD1 (6 bases). The CDR3 has 14 residues. V lost 8 bases, J lost 0 bases, and 14 bases lay in between. The germline CDR1 and CDR2 sequences are SNHLY and FYNNEI.

A few counts support this clone. The rearrangement links TRBV18 to TRBJ2-3, with a tentative D call TRBD2 (6 bases). V lost 1 base and J lost 0, with 11 bases in between. The CDR3 runs 16 residues. Germline V gene data show CDR1 as KGHSH and CDR2 as LQKENI. The CDR3 here is CASSPRAGPSTDTQYF. The CDR3 DNA follows: TGTGCCAGCTCACCACGAGCGGGCCCTAGCACAGATACGCAGTATTTT.

V and J are TRBV12-3 or TRBV12-4 and TRBJ2-7, with D perhaps matching TRBD2 (6 bases). Trimming removed 5 bases at V and 8 bases at J, with 10 bases between. The CDR3 spans 11 residues. The CDR3 loop reads CASSTAGQQYF. The DNA of the CDR3 is TGTGCCAGCAGTACTGCGGGACAGCAGTACTTC.

The chain has TRBV18 and TRBJ1-5; D gene uncertain. Germline CDR1 KGHSH, CDR2 LQKENI. The CDR3 runs to 15 residues. V was cut by 2 bases and J by 2 bases, with 10 bases left in between. The CDR3 DNA is TGTGCCAGCTCACCATCAGGTAAAGGCAATCAGCCCCAGCATTTT. It encodes CASSPSGKGNQPQHF.

V gene TRBV7-9 combines with J gene TRBJ1-6; D gene unclear. The V gene's germline CDR1 is SEHNR and CDR2 FQNEAQ (reference sequence). Between the trimmed V and J ends, which lost 4 bases and 7 bases, there was a span of 11 bases. This CDR3 spans 14 amino acids. CDR3 nucleotide sequence: TGTGCCAGCAGCTCTTACGGGGAGAATTCACCCCTCCACTTT. Translated: CASSSYGENSPLHF.

The gene calls are TRBV19 and TRBJ1-6; D perhaps matches TRBD1 (5 bases). This CDR3 has 16 amino acids. Germline assignment: CDR1 LNHDA and CDR2 SQIVND (reference sequence). The germline V and J ends were trimmed by 7 bases and 9 bases, with 22 bases remaining between them. CDR3 sequence: CASTERRGVGGSPLHF. DNA of the CDR3: TGTGCCAGTACGGAAAGGAGGGGCGTAGGTGGTTCACCCCTCCACTTT.

This chain uses TRBV5-1 with TRBJ1-2; 7 bases are a match to TRBD1. The CDR3 contains 14 residues. Germline V gene sequence: CDR1 SGHRS, CDR2 YFSETQ. V trimming: 7 bases; J trimming: 4 bases; junction bases outside the gene matches: 10. The CDR3 DNA is TGCGCCAGCCGGGGGACAGCTCAACTCTATGGCTACACCTTC. Encoded protein: CASRGTAQLYGYTF. The full variable domain, rest sourced from reference TRBV5-1 and TRBJ1-2, is KAGVTQTPRYLIKTRGQQVTLSCSPISGHRSVSWYQQTPGQGLQFLFEYFSETQRNKGNFPGRFSGRQFSNSRSEMNVSTLELGDSALYLCASRGTAQLYGYTFGSGTRLTVV.